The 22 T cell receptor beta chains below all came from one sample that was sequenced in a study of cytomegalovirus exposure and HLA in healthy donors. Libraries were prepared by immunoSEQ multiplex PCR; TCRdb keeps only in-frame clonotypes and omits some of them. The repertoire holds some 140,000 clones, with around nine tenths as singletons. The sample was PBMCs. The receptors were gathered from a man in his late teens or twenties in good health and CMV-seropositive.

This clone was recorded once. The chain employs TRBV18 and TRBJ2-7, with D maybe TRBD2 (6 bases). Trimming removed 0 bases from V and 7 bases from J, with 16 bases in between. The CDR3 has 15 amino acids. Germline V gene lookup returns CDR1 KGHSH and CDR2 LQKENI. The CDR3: CASSPPRGGLGEQYF. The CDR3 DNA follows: TGTGCCAGCTCACCACCGCGGGGCGGGCTGGGGGAGCAGTACTTC.

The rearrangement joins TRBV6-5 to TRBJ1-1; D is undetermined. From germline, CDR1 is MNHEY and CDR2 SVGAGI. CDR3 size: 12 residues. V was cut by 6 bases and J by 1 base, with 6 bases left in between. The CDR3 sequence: CASRSGNTEAFF. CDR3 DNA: TGTGCCAGCAGATCGGGGAACACTGAAGCTTTCTTT.

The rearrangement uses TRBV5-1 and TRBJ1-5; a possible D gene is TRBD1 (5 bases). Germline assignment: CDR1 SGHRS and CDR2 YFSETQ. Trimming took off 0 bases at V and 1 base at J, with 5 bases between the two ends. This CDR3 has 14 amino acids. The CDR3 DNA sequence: TGCGCCAGCAGCTTGGGGGGCAGCAATCAGCCCCAGCATTTT. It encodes CASSLGGSNQPQHF.

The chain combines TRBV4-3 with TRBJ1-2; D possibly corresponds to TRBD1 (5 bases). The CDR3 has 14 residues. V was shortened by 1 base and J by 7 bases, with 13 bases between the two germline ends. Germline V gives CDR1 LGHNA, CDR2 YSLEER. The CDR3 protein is CASSQVKGFSGYTF. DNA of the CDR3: TGCGCCAGCAGCCAAGTGAAGGGGTTCTCTGGCTACACCTTC.

The CDR3 region is CASSSFPGELFF. The CDR3 DNA reads as TGCGCCAGCAGCTCCTTCCCCGGGGAGCTGTTTTTT. The chain carries TRBV5-1 and TRBJ2-2; unclear D gene. The CDR3 sequence is 12 residues long. The V end was cut by 3 bases, the J end by 6 bases, with 6 bases between. CDR1 and CDR2 (germline): SGHRS, YFSETQ. Using reference TRBV5-1 and TRBJ2-2 for the parts outside the CDR3, the full variable domain is KAGVTQTPRYLIKTRGQQVTLSCSPISGHRSVSWYQQTPGQGLQFLFEYFSETQRNKGNFPGRFSGRQFSNSRSEMNVSTLELGDSALYLCASSSFPGELFFGEGSRLTVL.

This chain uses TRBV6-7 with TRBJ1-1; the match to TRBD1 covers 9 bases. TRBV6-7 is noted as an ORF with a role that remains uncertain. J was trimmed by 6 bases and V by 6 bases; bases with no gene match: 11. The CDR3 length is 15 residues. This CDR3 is CASSQRWGQGPEAFF. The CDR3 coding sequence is TGTGCCAGCAGCCAACGGTGGGGACAGGGACCTGAAGCTTTCTTT.

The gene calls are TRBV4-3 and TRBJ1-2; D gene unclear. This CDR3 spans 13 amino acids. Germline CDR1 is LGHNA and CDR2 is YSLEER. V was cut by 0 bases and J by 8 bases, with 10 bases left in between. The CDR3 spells CASSQEVAGGYTF. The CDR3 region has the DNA TGCGCCAGCAGCCAAGAAGTGGCTGGCGGCTACACCTTC.

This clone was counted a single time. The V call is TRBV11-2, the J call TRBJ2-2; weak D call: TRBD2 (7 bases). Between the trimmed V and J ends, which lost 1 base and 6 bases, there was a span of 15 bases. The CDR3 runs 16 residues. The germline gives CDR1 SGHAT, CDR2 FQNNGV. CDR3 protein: CASSLAGGEGSGELFF. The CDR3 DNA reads TGTGCCAGCAGCTTAGCGGGGGGCGAGGGTTCCGGGGAGCTGTTTTTT.

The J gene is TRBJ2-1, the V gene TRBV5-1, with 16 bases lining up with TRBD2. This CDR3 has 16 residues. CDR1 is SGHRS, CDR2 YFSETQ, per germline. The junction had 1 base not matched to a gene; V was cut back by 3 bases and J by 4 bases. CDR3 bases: TGCGCCAGCAGCTCGGGACTAGCGGGGGGGTACAATGAGCAGTTCTTC. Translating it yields CASSSGLAGGYNEQFF.

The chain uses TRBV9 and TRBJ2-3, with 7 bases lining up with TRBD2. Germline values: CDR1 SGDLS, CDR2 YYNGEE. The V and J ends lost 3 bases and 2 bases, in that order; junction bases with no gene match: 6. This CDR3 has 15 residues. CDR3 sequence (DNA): TGTGCCAGCAGCGGGGCTAGCGGCTCCACAGATACGCAGTATTTT. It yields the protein CASSGASGSTDTQYF.

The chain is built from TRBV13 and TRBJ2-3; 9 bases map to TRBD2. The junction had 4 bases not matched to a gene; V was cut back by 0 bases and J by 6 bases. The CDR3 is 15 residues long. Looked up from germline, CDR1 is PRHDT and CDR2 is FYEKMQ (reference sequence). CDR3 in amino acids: CASSLGRGGADTQYF. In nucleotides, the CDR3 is TGTGCCAGCAGCTTAGGGCGCGGGGGGGCGGATACGCAGTATTTT.

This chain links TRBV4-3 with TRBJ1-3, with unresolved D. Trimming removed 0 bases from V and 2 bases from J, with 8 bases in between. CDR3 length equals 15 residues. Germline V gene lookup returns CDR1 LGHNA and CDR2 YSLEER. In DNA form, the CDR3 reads TGCGCCAGCAGCCAAGAGGTGCGGACTGGAAACACCATATATTTT. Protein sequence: CASSQEVRTGNTIYF.

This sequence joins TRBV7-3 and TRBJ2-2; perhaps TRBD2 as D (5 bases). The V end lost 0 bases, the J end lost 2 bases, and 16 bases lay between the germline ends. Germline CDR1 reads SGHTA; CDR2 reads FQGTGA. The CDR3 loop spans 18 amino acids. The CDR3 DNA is TGTGCCAGCAGCTTAACAAGCAACACGGGGAAAAACACCGGGGAGCTGTTTTTT. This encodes CASSLTSNTGKNTGELFF.

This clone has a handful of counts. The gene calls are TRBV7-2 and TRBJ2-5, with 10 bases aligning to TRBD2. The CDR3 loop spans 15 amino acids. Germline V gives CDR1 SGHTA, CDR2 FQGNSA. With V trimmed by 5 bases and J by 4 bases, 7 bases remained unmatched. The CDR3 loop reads CASSGGPSGGETQYF. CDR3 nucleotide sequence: TGTGCCAGCAGCGGAGGGCCTAGCGGGGGAGAGACCCAGTACTTC.

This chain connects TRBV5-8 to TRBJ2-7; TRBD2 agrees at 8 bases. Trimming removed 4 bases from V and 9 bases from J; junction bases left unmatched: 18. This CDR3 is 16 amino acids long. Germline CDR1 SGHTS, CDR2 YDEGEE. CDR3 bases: TGTGCCAGCAGCCTGAAGGGACTAGACTACCCCGTAGGGCAGTACTTC. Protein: CASSLKGLDYPVGQYF.

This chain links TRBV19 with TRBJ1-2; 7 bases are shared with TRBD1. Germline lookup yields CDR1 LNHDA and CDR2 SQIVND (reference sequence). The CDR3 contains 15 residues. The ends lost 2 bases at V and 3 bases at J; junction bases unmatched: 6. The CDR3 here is CASSILDRVDYGYTF. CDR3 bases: TGTGCCAGTAGTATACTCGACAGGGTTGACTATGGCTACACCTTC.

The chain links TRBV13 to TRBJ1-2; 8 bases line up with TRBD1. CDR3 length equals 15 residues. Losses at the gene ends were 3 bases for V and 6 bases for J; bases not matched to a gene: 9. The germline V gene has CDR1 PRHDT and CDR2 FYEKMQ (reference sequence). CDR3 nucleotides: TGTGCCAGCAGCTTGGGCAGGGGGCAAGATCATGGCTACACCTTC. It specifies CASSLGRGQDHGYTF.

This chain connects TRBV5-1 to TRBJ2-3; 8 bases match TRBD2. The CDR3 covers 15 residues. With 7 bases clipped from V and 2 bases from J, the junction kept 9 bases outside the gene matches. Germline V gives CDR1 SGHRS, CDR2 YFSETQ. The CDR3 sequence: CASALRGASTDTQYF. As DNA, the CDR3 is TGCGCCAGCGCCCTGCGGGGGGCTTCCACAGATACGCAGTATTTT.

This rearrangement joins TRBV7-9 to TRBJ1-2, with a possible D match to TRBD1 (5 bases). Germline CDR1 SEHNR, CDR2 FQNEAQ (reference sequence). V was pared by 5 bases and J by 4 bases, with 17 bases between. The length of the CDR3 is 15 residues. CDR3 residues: CASSHPTGGLYGYTF. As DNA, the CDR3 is TGTGCCAGCAGCCACCCAACGGGGGGTCTCTATGGCTACACCTTC.

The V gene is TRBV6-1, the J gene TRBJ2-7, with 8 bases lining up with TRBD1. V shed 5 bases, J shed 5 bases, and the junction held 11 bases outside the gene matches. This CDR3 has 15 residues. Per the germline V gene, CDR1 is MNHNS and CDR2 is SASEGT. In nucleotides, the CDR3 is TGTGCCAGCAGTTCGGAGACAGGGGCTTACGACGAGCAGTACTTC. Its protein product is CASSSETGAYDEQYF.

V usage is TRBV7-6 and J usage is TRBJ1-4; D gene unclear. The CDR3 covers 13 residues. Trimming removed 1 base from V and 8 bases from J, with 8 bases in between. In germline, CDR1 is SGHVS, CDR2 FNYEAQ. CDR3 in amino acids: CASSLEVGEKLFF. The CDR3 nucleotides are TGTGCCAGCAGCTTAGAGGTGGGCGAAAAACTGTTTTTT. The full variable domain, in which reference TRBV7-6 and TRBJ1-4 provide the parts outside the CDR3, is GAGVSQSPRYKVTKRGQDVALRCDPISGHVSLYWYRQALGQGPEFLTYFNYEAQQDKSGLPNDRFSAERPEGSISTLTIQRTEQRDSAMYRCASSLEVGEKLFFGSGTQLSVL.

CDR3 in amino acids: CASSPRVDEQYF. The CDR3 DNA sequence: TGTGCCAGCAGCCCCCGGGTCGACGAGCAGTACTTC. The chain links TRBV7-9 to TRBJ2-7, with D uncertain. The CDR3 is 12 residues long. Germline CDR1 SEHNR, CDR2 FQNEAQ (reference sequence). V was shortened by 5 bases and J by 5 bases, with 10 bases between the two germline ends.